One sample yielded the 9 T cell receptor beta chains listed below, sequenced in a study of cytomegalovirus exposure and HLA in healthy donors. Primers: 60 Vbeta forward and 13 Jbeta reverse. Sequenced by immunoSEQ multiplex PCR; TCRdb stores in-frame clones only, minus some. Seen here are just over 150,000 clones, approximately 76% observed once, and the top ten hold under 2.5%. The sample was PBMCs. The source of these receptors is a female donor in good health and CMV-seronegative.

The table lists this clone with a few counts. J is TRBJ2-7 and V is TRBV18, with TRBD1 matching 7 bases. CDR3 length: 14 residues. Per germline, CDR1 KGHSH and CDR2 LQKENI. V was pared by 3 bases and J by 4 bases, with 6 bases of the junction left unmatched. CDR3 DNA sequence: TGTGCCAGCTCACCGGGGACAGAGGTTTACGAGCAGTACTTC. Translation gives CASSPGTEVYEQYF.

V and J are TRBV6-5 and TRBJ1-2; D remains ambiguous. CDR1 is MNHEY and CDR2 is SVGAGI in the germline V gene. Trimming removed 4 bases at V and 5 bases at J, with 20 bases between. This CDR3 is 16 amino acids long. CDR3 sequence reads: CASSSGFGREVYGYTF. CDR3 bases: TGTGCCAGCAGTTCGGGGTTCGGGAGGGAAGTATATGGCTACACCTTC.

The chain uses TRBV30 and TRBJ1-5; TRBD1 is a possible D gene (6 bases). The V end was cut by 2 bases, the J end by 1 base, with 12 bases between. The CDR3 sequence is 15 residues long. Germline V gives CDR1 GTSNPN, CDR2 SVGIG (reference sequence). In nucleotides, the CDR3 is TGTGCCTGGAGTAGGGGGGGGCACAGCAATCAGCCCCAGCATTTT. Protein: CAWSRGGHSNQPQHF.

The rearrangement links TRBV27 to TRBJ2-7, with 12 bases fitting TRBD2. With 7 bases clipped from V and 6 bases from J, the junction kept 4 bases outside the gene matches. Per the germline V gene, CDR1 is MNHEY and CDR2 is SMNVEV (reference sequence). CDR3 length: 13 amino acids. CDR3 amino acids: CASKRLAGVEQYF. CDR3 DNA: TGTGCCAGCAAAAGACTAGCGGGAGTCGAGCAGTACTTC.

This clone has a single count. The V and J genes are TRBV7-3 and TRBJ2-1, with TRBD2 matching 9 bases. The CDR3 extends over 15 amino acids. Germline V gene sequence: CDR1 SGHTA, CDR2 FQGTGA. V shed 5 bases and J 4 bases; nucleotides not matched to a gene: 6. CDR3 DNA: TGTGCCAGCAGCCCAACTAGCGGGTGGTACAATGAGCAGTTCTTC. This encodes CASSPTSGWYNEQFF.

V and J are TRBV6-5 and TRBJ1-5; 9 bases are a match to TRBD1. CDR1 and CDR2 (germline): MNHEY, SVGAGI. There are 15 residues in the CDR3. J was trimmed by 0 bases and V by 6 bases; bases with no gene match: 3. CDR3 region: CASSRDRDSNQPQHF. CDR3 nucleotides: TGTGCCAGCAGCCGGGACAGGGATAGCAATCAGCCCCAGCATTTT.

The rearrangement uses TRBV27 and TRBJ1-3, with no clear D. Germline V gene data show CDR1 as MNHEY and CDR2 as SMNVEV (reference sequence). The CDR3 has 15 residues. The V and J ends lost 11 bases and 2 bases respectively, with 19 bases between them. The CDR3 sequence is CAPFSQRDPGNTIYF. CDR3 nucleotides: TGTGCCCCCTTCTCGCAGCGGGATCCTGGAAACACCATATATTTT.

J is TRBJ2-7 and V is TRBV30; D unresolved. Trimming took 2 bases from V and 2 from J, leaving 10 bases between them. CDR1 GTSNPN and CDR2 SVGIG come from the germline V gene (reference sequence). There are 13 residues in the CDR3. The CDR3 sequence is CAWSTEFPYEQYF. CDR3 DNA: TGTGCCTGGAGTACCGAGTTCCCCTACGAGCAGTACTTC.

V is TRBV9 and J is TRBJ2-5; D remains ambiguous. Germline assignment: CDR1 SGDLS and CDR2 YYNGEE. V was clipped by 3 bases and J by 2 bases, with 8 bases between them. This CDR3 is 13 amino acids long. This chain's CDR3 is CASSGLRQETQYF. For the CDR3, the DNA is TGTGCCAGCAGCGGCCTCAGGCAAGAGACCCAGTACTTC.